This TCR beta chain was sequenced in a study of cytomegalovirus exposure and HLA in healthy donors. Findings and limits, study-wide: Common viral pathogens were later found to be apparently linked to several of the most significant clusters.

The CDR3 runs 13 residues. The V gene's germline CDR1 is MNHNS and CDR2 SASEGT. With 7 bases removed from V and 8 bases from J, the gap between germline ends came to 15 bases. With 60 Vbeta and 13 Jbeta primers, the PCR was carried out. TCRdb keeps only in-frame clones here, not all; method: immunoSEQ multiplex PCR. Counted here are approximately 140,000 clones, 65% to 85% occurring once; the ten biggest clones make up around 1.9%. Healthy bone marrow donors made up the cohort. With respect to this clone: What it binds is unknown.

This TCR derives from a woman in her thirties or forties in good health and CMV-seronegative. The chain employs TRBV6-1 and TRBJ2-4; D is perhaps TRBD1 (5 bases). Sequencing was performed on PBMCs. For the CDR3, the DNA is TGTGCCAGCACCGGTCCAGGGAAGGACATTCAGTACTTC. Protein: CASTGPGKDIQYF.